A single T cell receptor (beta chain) is shown here with its context. How the authors handled the data: Researchers report that nucleated cell counts were estimated from reference gene primer amplification. The assay was immunoSEQ multiplex PCR, and TCRdb's table has in-frame clones only and misses some. The DNA was the basis for D and trimming; V, J and clone size are from that table. This sample carries 25,000 to 35,000 clones, more than 90% of them seen once, and the ten largest clones take roughly 8%. The CDR3 length is 14 residues. V was pared by 4 bases and J by 6 bases, with 5 bases of the junction left unmatched. In germline, CDR1 is MNHEY, CDR2 SMNVEV (reference sequence). The record originates from a study of blood T cell repertoires in COVID-19. Study-wide background: Researchers got acute and convalescent COVID-19 samples from the United States, Italy and Spain. From T cells, B-cell-depleted T cells, or PBMCs came the material, which was cDNA or gDNA.

The clonotype originates from a man aged 70-80 years with active or convalescent COVID-19. This rearrangement joins TRBV27 to TRBJ2-1; the match to TRBD1 covers 8 bases. The sample was peripheral blood. The CDR3 region has the DNA TGTGCCAGCAGTTGGCAGGGGGCTCCCAATGAGCAGTTCTTC. This codes for CASSWQGAPNEQFF.